This T cell receptor (beta chain) derives from a study of T cell responses to AZD1222 COVID-19 vaccine. Trimming took 0 bases from V and 0 from J, leaving 6 bases between them. Germline CDR1 reads LGHNA; CDR2 reads YSLEER. The length of the CDR3 is 15 residues. Study results and limitations: Donors were chiefly white British, with a greater number of females, and clonal diversity was perhaps underestimated.

The method was immunoSEQ multiplex PCR; TCRdb's version includes in-frame clones alone and lacks a portion of them. The table records about 97,000 clones, roughly 88% of them present only once. As concerns this clone: Antigen specificity is unknown.

The chain recombines TRBV4-3 with TRBJ1-5; D remains unclear. This specimen consisted of peripheral blood, obtained on day 0 of AZD1222 vaccination. The receptor's source is an adult in good health. CDR3 loop: CASSQDRVSNQPQHF. CDR3 sequence (DNA): TGCGCCAGCAGCCAAGATCGGGTTAGCAATCAGCCCCAGCATTTT.